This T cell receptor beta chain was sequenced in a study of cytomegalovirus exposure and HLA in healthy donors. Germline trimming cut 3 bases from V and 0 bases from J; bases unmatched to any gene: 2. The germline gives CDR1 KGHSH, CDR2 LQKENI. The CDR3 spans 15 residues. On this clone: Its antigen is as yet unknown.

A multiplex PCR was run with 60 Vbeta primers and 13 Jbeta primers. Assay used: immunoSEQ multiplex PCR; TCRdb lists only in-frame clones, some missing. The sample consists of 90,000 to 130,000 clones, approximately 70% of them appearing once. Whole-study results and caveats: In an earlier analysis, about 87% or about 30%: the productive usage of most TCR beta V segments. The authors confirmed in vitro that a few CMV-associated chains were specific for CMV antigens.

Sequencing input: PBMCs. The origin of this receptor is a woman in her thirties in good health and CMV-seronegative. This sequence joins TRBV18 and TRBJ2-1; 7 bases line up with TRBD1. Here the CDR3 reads CASSPRGSSYNEQFF. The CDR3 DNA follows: TGTGCCAGCTCACCCAGGGGGAGCTCCTACAATGAGCAGTTCTTC. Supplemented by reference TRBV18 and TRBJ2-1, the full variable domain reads NAGVMQNPRHLVRRRGQEARLRCSPMKGHSHVYWYRQLPEEGLKFMVYLQKENIIDESGMPKERFSAEFPKEGPSILRIQQVVRGDSAAYFCASSPRGSSYNEQFFGPGTRLTVL.